The 19 T cell receptor beta chains below all came from one sample that was sequenced in a study of blood T cell repertoires in COVID-19. Produced via immunoSEQ multiplex PCR; TCRdb's table is partial and in-frame only. The data show about 140,000 clones, with under 85% seen just once and roughly 1.4% held by the top ten. Sequenced: peripheral blood. The receptors come from a human donor in a cohort sampled during active COVID-19.

CDR3 protein: CASSKPASPEQFF. The DNA of the CDR3 is TGTGCCAGCAGCAAACCGGCTAGCCCTGAGCAGTTCTTC. This chain links TRBV21-1 with TRBJ2-1; TRBD2, the table's D call, lacks a check against the DNA. TRBV21-1 is recorded as a pseudogene. CDR3 length equals 13 residues.

The chain joins TRBV6-2 or TRBV6-3 to TRBJ2-7, with D possibly being TRBD2 (6 bases). The CDR3 is 15 residues long. Trimming stripped 5 bases from V and 0 bases from J, with 14 bases between. CDR1 is MNHEY, CDR2 SVGEGT, per germline. The CDR3 region is CASSPLGGSSYEQYF. CDR3 bases: TGTGCCAGCAGTCCGCTCGGGGGAAGCTCCTACGAGCAGTACTTC.

The rearrangement joins TRBV14 to TRBJ1-1, with 8 positions matching TRBD1. Germline V lookup: CDR1 SGHDN, CDR2 FVKESK. Trimming took 1 base from V and 2 from J; bases not matched to a gene: 3. This CDR3 has 15 residues. This CDR3 is CASSQAGQGNTEAFF. In DNA form, the CDR3 reads TGTGCCAGCAGCCAAGCCGGACAGGGTAACACTGAAGCTTTCTTT.

The genes are TRBV6-4 and TRBJ1-2; maybe TRBD1 (6 bases). Trimming took 0 bases from V and 3 from J, leaving 17 bases between them. This CDR3 has 17 amino acids. Germline V gene sequence: CDR1 MRHNA, CDR2 SNTAGT. The CDR3 protein is CASSDSPQGVTDYGYTF. The CDR3 DNA reads TGTGCCAGCAGTGACTCCCCACAGGGTGTTACTGACTATGGCTACACCTTC.

V is TRBV18 and J is TRBJ2-1; TRBD1 agrees at 7 bases. With V trimmed by 3 bases and J by 8 bases, 4 bases remained unmatched. CDR1 and CDR2 from the germline V gene are KGHSH and LQKENI. This CDR3 region has 13 residues. This CDR3 is CASSPHRGDEQFF. The CDR3 DNA follows: TGTGCCAGCTCACCGCACAGGGGCGATGAGCAGTTCTTC.

V is TRBV11-3 and J is TRBJ1-4, with 7 positions matching TRBD1. The CDR3 has 15 residues. Per germline, CDR1 SGHNT and CDR2 YENEEA. J gave up 6 bases and V 6 bases, and 10 bases lay outside the gene matches. The CDR3 protein is CASRVIGQGDEKLFF. CDR3 nucleotides: TGTGCCAGCAGAGTGATTGGTCAGGGGGATGAAAAACTGTTTTTT. Full variable domain (missing parts from reference TRBV11-3 and TRBJ1-4): EAGVVQSPRYKIIEKKQPVAFWCNPISGHNTLYWYLQNLGQGPELLIRYENEEAVDDSQLPKDRFSAERLKGVDSTLKIQPAELGDSAVYLCASRVIGQGDEKLFFGSGTQLSVL.

The CDR3 sequence is CASRAQGRNTEAFF. The CDR3 bases are TGTGCCAGCAGGGCTCAGGGGAGGAACACTGAAGCTTTCTTT. The chain combines TRBV6-5 with TRBJ1-1; D perhaps matches TRBD1 (6 bases). The V end was cut by 6 bases, the J end by 1 base, with 12 bases between. Germline lookup yields CDR1 MNHEY and CDR2 SVGAGI. This CDR3 is 14 amino acids long.

V gene TRBV6-1 combines with J gene TRBJ2-3, with no clear D. The germline V and J ends were trimmed by 1 base and 1 base, with 6 bases remaining between them. The CDR3 is 14 residues long. The germline V gene encodes CDR1 MNHNS and CDR2 SASEGT. CDR3 region: CASSEVVGTDTQYF. The CDR3, as DNA: TGTGCCAGCAGTGAAGTCGTAGGCACAGATACGCAGTATTTT.

V is TRBV7-3 and J is TRBJ2-5; no clear D. Trimming removed 4 bases at V and 2 bases at J, with 11 bases between. Per germline, CDR1 SGHTA and CDR2 FQGTGA. The CDR3 runs 14 residues. The CDR3, as DNA: TGTGCCAGCAGCTCCTCAACACTACAAGAGACCCAGTACTTC. Its protein is CASSSSTLQETQYF.

The chain combines TRBV6-2 or TRBV6-3 with TRBJ1-1, with 7 bases matching TRBD1. This CDR3 spans 14 amino acids. CDR1 is MNHEY and CDR2 is SVGEGT in the germline V gene. V dropped 4 bases and J dropped 3; count of bases not matched to a gene: 5. The CDR3 sequence is CASSLLDRDTEAFF. CDR3 DNA: TGTGCCAGCAGTTTATTAGACAGGGACACTGAAGCTTTCTTT.

This rearrangement joins TRBV7-8 to TRBJ1-2, with D unclear. The CDR3 has 11 amino acids. Germline V CDR1 and CDR2: SGHVS, FQNEAQ. Trimming pared 5 bases from V and 5 bases from J, leaving 6 bases between. CDR3 nucleotides: TGTGCCAGCAGCCAGAGGTATGGCTACACCTTC. Residues: CASSQRYGYTF.

The CDR3 loop is CASSLDLDLSGYTF. DNA of the CDR3: TGTGCCAGCAGCTTAGATCTGGACTTAAGTGGCTACACCTTC. The rearrangement links TRBV7-8 to TRBJ1-2; the D is unclear. Germline V lookup: CDR1 SGHVS, CDR2 FQNEAQ. The ends were cut back, 1 base at V and 7 bases at J, with 13 bases in the middle. There are 14 residues in the CDR3. Using reference TRBV7-8 and TRBJ1-2 for the parts outside the CDR3, the full variable domain is GAGVSQSPRYKVAKRGQDVALRCDPISGHVSLFWYQQALGQGPEFLTYFQNEAQLDKSGLPSDRFFAERPEGSVSTLKIQRTQQEDSAVYLCASSLDLDLSGYTFGSGTRLTVV.

The rearrangement links TRBV28 to TRBJ2-1; TRBD2 matches 10 bases. The CDR3 is 17 residues long. Germline assignment: CDR1 MDHEN and CDR2 SYDVKM. J was trimmed by 7 bases and V by 3 bases; bases with no gene match: 12. DNA for the CDR3: TGTGCCAGCAGTTTGCAGGCCCTAGCGGGAGTCGGTAATGAGCAGTTCTTC. Its protein product is CASSLQALAGVGNEQFF.

The CDR3 region has the DNA TGTGCCAGCGCATCTGGGCCTAACTATGGCTACACCTTC. It codes for CASASGPNYGYTF. The chain couples TRBV6-5 to TRBJ1-2; D remains ambiguous. V lost 8 bases, J lost 0 bases, and 10 bases lay in between. The CDR3 contains 13 residues. The germline V gene has CDR1 MNHEY and CDR2 SVGAGI.

The rearrangement uses TRBV7-8 and TRBJ2-1; TRBD2 matches 15 bases. J was trimmed by 15 bases and V by 3 bases; bases with no gene match: 9. Germline CDR1 reads SGHVS; CDR2 reads FQNEAQ. This CDR3 contains 15 residues. As DNA, the CDR3 is TGTGCCAGCAGCTTCTTAGTAGGGACTAGCGGGAGGAGGTTCTTC. This encodes CASSFLVGTSGRRFF.

The chain has TRBV14 and TRBJ2-5; 9 bases are a match to TRBD2. The CDR3 consists of 18 residues. V dropped 0 bases and J dropped 0; count of bases not matched to a gene: 8. Germline CDR1 SGHDN, CDR2 FVKESK. Here the CDR3 reads CASSQDRLAGLYQETQYF. The CDR3 DNA follows: TGTGCCAGCAGCCAAGATCGCCTAGCGGGACTGTACCAAGAGACCCAGTACTTC.

The rearrangement joins TRBV3-1 (or the pseudogene TRBV3-2) to TRBJ2-1; TRBD1 matches at 10 bases. CDR3 length: 18 amino acids. V shed 1 base, J shed 0 bases, and the junction held 6 bases outside the gene matches. Germline V gene sequence: CDR1 LGHDT, CDR2 YNNKEL (reference sequence). As DNA, the CDR3 is TGTGCCAGCAGCCAAGGGCGACAGGGGGCGAGCTCCTACAATGAGCAGTTCTTC. Residues: CASSQGRQGASSYNEQFF.

This clone was counted between two and nine times. The chain uses TRBV6-5 and TRBJ1-1, with TRBD1 matching over 11 bases. V shed 5 bases and J 4 bases; nucleotides not matched to a gene: 6. Per germline, CDR1 MNHEY and CDR2 SVGAGI. The CDR3 is 15 amino acids. The CDR3 is CASSPTGTGGTEAFF. The CDR3 DNA follows: TGTGCCAGCAGTCCTACCGGGACAGGGGGCACTGAAGCTTTCTTT.

A single count supports this clone. The genes are TRBV4-1 and TRBJ2-2; unclear D gene. The CDR3 contains 13 residues. CDR1 and CDR2 from the germline V gene are MGHRA and YSYEKL. V was shortened by 2 bases and J by 2 bases, with 3 bases between the two germline ends. CDR3 sequence: CASSQTNTGELFF. In nucleotides, the CDR3 is TGCGCCAGCAGCCAAACTAACACCGGGGAGCTGTTTTTT.